This T cell receptor beta chain was obtained from a study of shared clonotypes between healthy human individuals. The V gene end was trimmed by 11 bases and the J gene end by 1 base; junction bases not matched to a gene: 10. Germline V gene lookup returns CDR1 MNHNS and CDR2 SASEGT. The CDR3 length is 14 residues. Assay used: immunoSEQ multiplex PCR; TCRdb lists only in-frame clones, some missing. This sample has about 2.5 million clones, with 85% to 95% found just once. What was sequenced was naive CD4+ T cells from PBMCs. Regarding subset: CD45RA+ positively selected. The chain recombines TRBV6-1 with TRBJ2-5; TRBD2 agrees at 7 bases. The receptor's source is a man aged 18 to 35 in good health. Some clones in this sample may be carry-over from other donors' samples. The CDR3 region is CASKRGRSQETQYF. The CDR3 DNA follows: TGTGCCTCCAAGCGGGGACGCAGCCAAGAGACCCAGTACTTC.